Only a few counts were recorded for the clone carrying this T cell receptor (beta chain). It was with a sample-barcoded 5' primer and a J-beta primer mix that a second PCR of roughly 7 to 12 cycles was run. Using its own MiXCR run on the 5' RACE reads, TCRdb lists one record per CDR3 protein. The sample yields about 1.1 million distinct CDR3 sequences, 35% to 40% seen once. This entry is derived from a study of blood T cells in healthy people across ages. CDR1 is SEHNR and CDR2 is FQNEAQ in the germline V gene (reference sequence). There are 13 residues in the CDR3. The V and J ends lost 6 bases and 2 bases respectively, with 9 bases between them.

This clonotype was obtained from a man between 18 and 29 years old in good health. Specimen: blood. J is TRBJ2-3 and V is TRBV7-9, with D unresolved. The CDR3 here is CASSSQPTDTQYF. The CDR3 nucleotides are TGTGCCAGCAGTTCCCAACCCACAGATACGCAGTATTTT.